The 17 T cell receptor beta chains in this list originate from one sample, sequenced in a study of Tregs in tolerant kidney transplant recipients. Only in-frame clones appear in the TCRdb table, and some are missing; sequencing was by immunoSEQ multiplex PCR. The table lists more than 45,000 clones. Material: CD4+ T cells from blood, obtained before the transplant. The receptor set was obtained from a human donor who received a combined kidney and bone marrow transplant.

As to this clone: The CDR3 end lies 3 residues beyond the end of the read and is filled in from the germline J gene. This rearrangement joins TRBV9 to TRBJ2-5, with 8 bases lining up with TRBD2. The CDR3 extends over 14 amino acids. V lost 0 bases to trimming and J lost 3 bases; unmatched junction nucleotides: 1. Per germline, CDR1 SGDLS and CDR2 YYNGEE. The CDR3 bases that were read are TGTGCCAGCAGCGTAGGGCGGGGGGAAGAGACC. Its translation is CASSVGRGEET. The CDR3 in its entirety is CASSVGRGEETQYF.

A note on this clone: The missing CDR3 end, 3 residues past where the read stops, is filled in from the germline J gene. The chain combines TRBV19 with TRBJ2-7; weak D call: TRBD1 (5 bases). The CDR3 extends over 14 amino acids. Germline CDR1 is LNHDA and CDR2 is SQIVND (reference sequence). With 3 bases removed from V and 4 bases from J, the gap between germline ends came to 13 bases. The DNA read from the CDR3 is TGTGCCAGTAGTATTGGTCAGGGTTTATACGAG. Translating gives CASSIGQGLYE. The entire CDR3 protein is CASSIGQGLYEQYF.

About this clone itself: The read stops 3 residues short of the end of the CDR3; the missing end is completed from the germline J gene. The genes are TRBV7-7 and TRBJ2-5; TRBD2 aligns across 7 bases. V shed 6 bases and J 3 bases; nucleotides not matched to a gene: 4. CDR3 size: 13 residues. CDR1 and CDR2 (germline): SSHAT, FNYEAQ (reference sequence). The part of the CDR3 DNA that was read is TGTGCCAGCAGTGGTGGGGGGGAAGAGACC. The encoded protein is CASSGGGEET. The complete CDR3 reads CASSGGGEETQYF. The whole variable domain, remainder taken from reference TRBV7-7 and TRBJ2-5, is GAGVSQSPRYKVTKRGQDVTLRCDPISSHATLYWYQQALGQGPEFLTYFNYEAQPDKSGLPSDRFSAERPEGSISTLTIQRTEQRDSAMYRCASSGGGEETQYFGPGTRLLVL.

Notes on this clone: The observed sequence ends 3 residues before the CDR3 terminus, with the missing tail filled in from the germline J gene. This chain joins TRBV19 and TRBJ2-5, with D possibly being TRBD1 (5 bases). This CDR3 has 14 residues. Germline loops: CDR1 LNHDA, CDR2 SQIVND (reference sequence). Trimming shortened V by 3 bases and J by 2 bases, and 10 bases separated the two germline ends. The sequenced part of the CDR3 DNA is TGTGCCAGTAGTATCACGAGACAGCAAGAGACC. Its protein is CASSITRQQET. The full CDR3 protein reads CASSITRQQETQYF.

With respect to this clone: The read comes to an end 3 residues before the CDR3 does, leaving the germline J gene to fill in the end. The chain combines TRBV30 with TRBJ1-6, with TRBD1 matching over 9 bases. CDR1 is GTSNPN and CDR2 is SVGIG in the germline V gene (reference sequence). This CDR3 comprises 16 residues. The trim removed 1 base at V and 7 bases at J, leaving 8 bases unmatched. The CDR3 loop reads CAWSARGQGSNSPLHF. CDR3 bases read: TGTGCCTGGAGTGCCCGGGGACAGGGATCCAATTCACCC.

As to this clone: Coverage ceases 3 residues before the CDR3 finishes, and the germline J gene fills in the end. V is TRBV5-1 and J is TRBJ2-5, with D perhaps TRBD2 (6 bases). With 6 bases removed from V and 7 bases from J, the gap between germline ends came to 16 bases. The germline gives CDR1 SGHRS, CDR2 YFSETQ. CDR3 length: 13 residues. This chain's CDR3 is CASTEQAGGTQYF. The sequenced part of the CDR3 DNA is TGCGCCAGCACCGAACAGGCCGGGGGGACC.

Regarding this clone: Read coverage stops 3 residues before the CDR3 terminus; the germline J gene supplies the remainder. The rearrangement joins TRBV7-9 to TRBJ2-7; the D is unclear. The germline CDR1 and CDR2 sequences are SEHNR and FQNEAQ (reference sequence). V was cut by 3 bases and J by 3 bases, with 12 bases left in between. This CDR3 is built from 14 residues. The CDR3 spells CASSFLELDYEQYF. CDR3 DNA, as far as it was read: TGTGCCAGCAGCTTCCTAGAACTGGACTACGAG.

Of note for this clone: Sequencing ends 3 residues short of the CDR3 end; the germline J gene provides the rest. The chain joins TRBV20-1 to TRBJ2-3; 8 bases map to TRBD2. Germline V gene data show CDR1 as DFQATT and CDR2 as SNEGSKA (reference sequence). V was clipped by 6 bases and J by 7 bases; unmatched bases: 27. This CDR3 is 19 amino acids long. This CDR3 is CSAVVARGVSGSPTYTQYF. The covered CDR3 bases are TGCAGTGCCGTAGTGGCTAGAGGGGTAAGCGGGAGTCCCACGTATACG.

A note on this clone: The read halts 3 residues ahead of the CDR3 end, with the missing end drawn from the germline J gene. The J gene is TRBJ1-1, the V gene TRBV4-1; D is ambiguous. The CDR3 is 15 residues long. V dropped 1 base and J dropped 0 bases, with 9 bases sitting between them. Germline-derived CDR1 and CDR2 are MGHRA and YSYEKL. The part of the CDR3 DNA that was read is TGCGCCAGCAGCCAAGGCAGTGATTTGAACACTGAA. This sequence encodes CASSQGSDLNTE. The entire CDR3 protein is CASSQGSDLNTEAFF.

To note about this clone: The sequenced fragment ends 3 residues before the CDR3 boundary, so the rest is inferred from the germline J gene. The chain couples TRBV18 to TRBJ2-7, with 8 bases fitting TRBD1. Per germline, CDR1 KGHSH and CDR2 LQKENI. Losses at the gene ends were 3 bases for V and 1 base for J; bases not matched to a gene: 14. CDR3 length: 18 residues. Partial CDR3 DNA: TGTGCCAGCTCACCCTCCTCAGGGGGCTCCACTAATTCCTACGAG. Translation: CASSPSSGGSTNSYE. The whole CDR3 protein is CASSPSSGGSTNSYEQYF.

Turning to this clone: The CDR3 end lies 3 residues beyond the end of the read and is filled in from the germline J gene. The gene calls are TRBV18 and TRBJ1-2; 7 positions match TRBD1. CDR1 is KGHSH, CDR2 LQKENI, per germline. This CDR3 region has 13 residues. With V trimmed by 6 bases and J by 6 bases, 7 bases remained unmatched. The chain's CDR3 is CASSGQALDGYTF. The DNA read from the CDR3 is TGTGCCAGCTCTGGACAGGCGCTTGATGGC. Based on the CDR3 plus reference TRBV18 and TRBJ1-2, the full variable domain is NAGVMQNPRHLVRRRGQEARLRCSPMKGHSHVYWYRQLPEEGLKFMVYLQKENIIDESGMPKERFSAEFPKEGPSILRIQQVVRGDSAAYFCASSGQALDGYTFGSGTRLTVV.

With respect to this clone: The read gets to within 3 residues of the CDR3 end, and the germline J gene fills in the rest. The rearrangement joins TRBV7-9 to TRBJ1-1; D is unresolved. Trimming left V 3 bases short and J 3 bases short, with 14 bases between. CDR1 SEHNR and CDR2 FQNEAQ come from the germline V gene (reference sequence). The length of the CDR3 is 15 residues. CDR3 DNA, as far as it was read: TGTGCCAGCAGCTTGGAGGACTTGGGTTACACTGAA. It codes for CASSLEDLGYTE. The entire CDR3 protein reads CASSLEDLGYTEAFF.

With respect to this clone: Read data end 3 residues before the CDR3 end; the end is taken from the germline J gene. The rearrangement uses TRBV7-2 and TRBJ2-2; 7 bases are a match to TRBD1. V dropped 5 bases and J dropped 1; count of bases not matched to a gene: 4. Germline assignment: CDR1 SGHTA and CDR2 FQGNSA. This CDR3 is built from 15 residues. CDR3 bases read: TGTGCCAGCAGCATCCGGACAGGGAACACCGGGGAG. Translating gives CASSIRTGNTGE. In full, the CDR3 is CASSIRTGNTGELFF. Full variable domain (missing parts from reference TRBV7-2 and TRBJ2-2): GAGVSQSPSNKVTEKGKDVELRCDPISGHTALYWYRQSLGQGLEFLIYFQGNSAPDKSGLPSDRFSAERTGGSVSTLTIQRTQQEDSAVYLCASSIRTGNTGELFFGEGSRLTVL.

Details on this clone: Read data end 3 residues before the CDR3 end; the end is taken from the germline J gene. The chain is built from TRBV11-2 and TRBJ2-5; 8 bases are shared with TRBD1. Losses at the gene ends were 5 bases for V and 4 bases for J; bases not matched to a gene: 9. Germline CDR1 is SGHAT and CDR2 is FQNNGV. This CDR3 is 15 amino acids long. CDR3 bases read: TGTGCCAGCAGCATTAGGGACAGGAGGGGAGAGACC. Encoded protein: CASSIRDRRGET. The whole CDR3 is CASSIRDRRGETQYF.

Details on this clone: The CDR3 goes on 3 residues after the read ends, and that part is filled in from the germline J gene. The chain links TRBV7-3 to TRBJ2-3; TRBD1 might be the D (5 bases). The germline V gene has CDR1 SGHTA and CDR2 FQGTGA. V shed 5 bases and J shed 1 base, with 13 bases lying between them. This CDR3 comprises 15 residues. CDR3 bases read: TGTGCCAGCAGCCCCTCAGGGCTGGGCACAGATACG. Amino acid sequence: CASSPSGLGTDT. The CDR3 in its entirety is CASSPSGLGTDTQYF.

Points on this clone: The CDR3 extends 3 residues past the end of the read, so its final part is completed from the germline J gene. The V call is TRBV12-3 or TRBV12-4, the J call TRBJ1-1; 7 nucleotides align to TRBD1. V lost 7 bases and J lost 3; bases outside the gene matches: 8. The CDR3 contains 14 residues. CDR3 amino acids: CASTFTGVHTEAFF. Partial CDR3 DNA: TGTGCCAGCACCTTTACAGGGGTGCACACTGAA.

Comment on this clone: Read coverage stops 3 residues before the CDR3 terminus; the germline J gene supplies the remainder. V gene TRBV6-2 or TRBV6-3 combines with J gene TRBJ1-5; TRBD1 aligns across 7 bases. The length of the CDR3 is 16 residues. V gave up 0 bases and J gave up 0 bases; unmatched junction bases: 2. Germline V gives CDR1 MNHEY, CDR2 SVGEGT. The sequenced CDR3 bases are TGTGCCAGCAGTTACTCGAAGGGGGCTAGCAATCAGCCC. This translates into CASSYSKGASNQP. The CDR3 in full is CASSYSKGASNQPQHF.